The 3 T cell receptor beta chains in this list originate from one sample, sequenced in a study of a mutant IDH1 vaccine in newly diagnosed glioma. Generated by immunoSEQ multiplex PCR, the TCRdb table keeps only in-frame clones and is missing some. The data show some 60,000 clones, about 90% seen once. These receptors have no identified antigens. Indicated time point: week 5, during vaccination. Alongside topical imiquimod, each dose of vaccine comprised 300 ug of mutant IDH1 20-mer peptide. The sample here was PBMCs, taken from a glioma patient whose treatment included an IDH1 peptide vaccine. Receptors originate from a woman aged 40 to 50 with glioma.

A few counts support this clone. The CDR3 DNA reads TGTGCCAGCATAGAGGGGGCGCCCGGGGAGCTGTTTTTT. It encodes CASIEGAPGELFF. The rearrangement joins TRBV6-6 to TRBJ2-2; TRBD1 agrees at 7 bases. Per the germline V gene, CDR1 is MNHNY and CDR2 is SVGAGI (reference sequence). The length of the CDR3 is 13 residues. Losses at the gene ends were 7 bases for V and 6 bases for J; bases not matched to a gene: 5.

The chain couples TRBV29-1 to TRBJ2-1; 13 positions agree with TRBD2. This CDR3 is built from 15 residues. The germline V gene has CDR1 SQVTM and CDR2 ANQGSEA. Trimming removed 5 bases from V and 10 bases from J; junction bases left unmatched: 11. The CDR3 nucleotides are TGCAGCGTTACCATCGGGACTAGCGGGATCCGGGAGCAGTTCTTC. It yields the protein CSVTIGTSGIREQFF.

This rearrangement joins TRBV28 to TRBJ1-2; 9 bases agree with TRBD1. CDR3 length: 18 amino acids. Germline-derived CDR1 and CDR2 are MDHEN and SYDVKM. V dropped 5 bases and J dropped 0; count of bases not matched to a gene: 13. The DNA for the CDR3 is TGTGCCAGCAGTCCATCCGGGACAGGGAGGGCCTCTAACTATGGCTACACCTTC. This encodes CASSPSGTGRASNYGYTF.